This T cell receptor beta chain was found in a study of graft-versus-host responses after intestinal transplantation. Study-level information: Each recipient received a multivisceral, liver-intestinal, or isolated intestinal graft. Induction with anti-thymocyte globulin, then tacrolimus and steroids for about 3 years, was given to all recipients. Study results and limitations: Graft-donor T cell macrochimerism in patients accompanied high graft-versus-host to host-versus-graft clonal ratios in allografts. Association was observed between peak circulating GvH clone levels and early post-transplant HvG declines.

This clone was picked up one time. Its antigen remains unidentified. Trimming took 0 bases from V and 1 from J; bases not matched to a gene: 2. The germline V gene encodes CDR1 SGHRS and CDR2 YFSETQ. This CDR3 has 15 amino acids. Assay: immunoSEQ multiplex PCR; the TCRdb copy retains only in-frame clones and omits some. This repertoire shows some 120,000 clones, 75% to 95% found once; its top ten account for 0.15% to 0.2%. Source: unstimulated CD4+ T cells sorted from spleen or lymph node cells, taken before intestinal transplant. The genes are TRBV5-1 and TRBJ2-5, with 8 bases matching TRBD1. This clonotype was obtained from a human donor who received an intestinal transplant. The CDR3 spells CASSLATGGQETQYF. The CDR3 DNA is TGCGCCAGCAGCTTGGCCACAGGGGGCCAAGAGACCCAGTACTTC.